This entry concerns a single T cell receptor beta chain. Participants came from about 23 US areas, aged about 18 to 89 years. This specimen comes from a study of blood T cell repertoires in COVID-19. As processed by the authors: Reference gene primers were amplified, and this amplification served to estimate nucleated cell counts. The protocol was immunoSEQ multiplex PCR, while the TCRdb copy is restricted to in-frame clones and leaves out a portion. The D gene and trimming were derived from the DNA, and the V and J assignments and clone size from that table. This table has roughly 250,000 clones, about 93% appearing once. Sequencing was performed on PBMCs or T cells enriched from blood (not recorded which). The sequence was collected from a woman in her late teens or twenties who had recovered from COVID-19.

DNA for the CDR3: TGTGCCACCAGTGATTTAAGTGGAGATGAAAAACTGTTTTTT. Translated: CATSDLSGDEKLFF. The chain joins TRBV24-1 to TRBJ1-4; no clear D gene. The ends were cut back, 1 base at V and 6 bases at J, with 8 bases in the middle. CDR1 is KGHDR and CDR2 is SFDVKD in the germline V gene. The CDR3 contains 14 residues.